This entry concerns a single TCR beta chain. Patients were adults with ileal or ileocolonic Crohn's disease needing resection. TCRdb's copy holds only in-frame clones and misses some; the assay was immunoSEQ multiplex PCR. The sample records 6,500 to 10,000 clones, around three quarters being singletons. The sample belongs to a study of T cell repertoires in ileal Crohn's disease. Study in general: Patients had a median 7.9-year disease duration, and approximately 36% were active smokers.

The CDR3 has 17 amino acids. Germline CDR1 and CDR2: LGHNA and YNFKEQ. Trimming took off 4 bases at V and 5 bases at J, with 18 bases between the two ends. This sequence originates from an adult with Crohn's disease. The rearrangement uses TRBV4-2 and TRBJ1-6; D is unclear. Sequenced material: ileal tissue. The chain's CDR3 is CASSLEVGMGNNSPLHF. CDR3 DNA: TGTGCCAGCAGCCTGGAGGTGGGGATGGGGAATAATTCACCCCTCCACTTT.